A single sample is the source of the 20 T cell receptor beta chains below, sequenced in a study of blood T cell repertoires in COVID-19. Sequenced by immunoSEQ multiplex PCR; TCRdb stores in-frame clones only, minus some. Among under 250,000 clones listed, about four fifths were seen once. The sample was peripheral blood. The receptors originated from a woman aged 55-75 years with acute or convalescent COVID-19.

J is TRBJ1-3 and V is TRBV5-1; 8 bases match TRBD1. Losses at the gene ends were 4 bases for V and 3 bases for J; bases not matched to a gene: 3. Germline V gene lookup returns CDR1 SGHRS and CDR2 YFSETQ. This CDR3 contains 14 residues. CDR3 DNA: TGCGCCAGCAGCAGGACAGGGAGTGGAAACACCATATATTTT. This gives the protein CASSRTGSGNTIYF.

This chain joins TRBV29-1 and TRBJ2-3; 8 bases map to TRBD1. Germline V gene lookup returns CDR1 SQVTM and CDR2 ANQGSEA. The trim removed 3 bases at V and 5 bases at J, leaving 10 bases unmatched. The CDR3 has 15 residues. DNA for the CDR3: TGCAGCGTTGATAGGGGCCAGGGGGCGCAAGATACGCAGTATTTT. This codes for CSVDRGQGAQDTQYF.

The J gene is TRBJ1-2, the V gene TRBV7-8, with D perhaps matching TRBD1 (5 bases). From germline, CDR1 is SGHVS and CDR2 FQNEAQ. The CDR3 is 13 amino acids. The V and J ends lost 3 bases and 8 bases respectively, with 13 bases between them. CDR3 DNA: TGTGCCAGCAGCTTTCAGGGTGGCGGAGGCTACACCTTC. Protein: CASSFQGGGGYTF.

V is TRBV18 and J is TRBJ1-6; D is unclear. This CDR3 has 17 residues. Deletions cut 1 base from V and 0 bases from J, with 10 bases between. Per the germline V gene, CDR1 is KGHSH and CDR2 is LQKENI. The CDR3 protein is CASSPLRVSSYNSPLHF. In DNA, the CDR3 is TGTGCCAGCTCACCACTGCGGGTAAGCTCCTATAATTCACCCCTCCACTTT.

J is TRBJ1-1 and V is TRBV21-1; the tabulated D call, TRBD1, remains unverified against the DNA. TRBV21-1 is tagged as a pseudogene. The CDR3 covers 15 residues. CDR3 DNA: TGTGCCAGCAGCCCTAGCCCCGGGACAGGTAGCGAAGCTTTCTTT. This encodes CASSPSPGTGSEAFF.

The rearrangement joins TRBV30 to TRBJ1-5, with 9 positions matching TRBD1. With V trimmed by 8 bases and J by 7 bases, 9 bases remained unmatched. CDR1 is GTSNPN and CDR2 is SVGIG in the germline V gene (reference sequence). The CDR3 spans 13 residues. The CDR3 DNA sequence: TGTGCCGGGGGACAGGGAAGAGGCCAGCCCCAGCATTTT. Residues: CAGGQGRGQPQHF.

The chain carries TRBV19 and TRBJ1-2, with D hard to call. The CDR3 has 14 amino acids. Trimming took off 2 bases at V and 0 bases at J, with 7 bases between the two ends. The germline gives CDR1 LNHDA, CDR2 SQIVND (reference sequence). The CDR3 bases are TGTGCCAGTAGTATAACCAGTTCTAACTATGGCTACACCTTC. This gives the protein CASSITSSNYGYTF. Full variable domain (outside the CDR3, taken from reference TRBV19 and TRBJ1-2): DGGITQSPKYLFRKEGQNVTLSCEQNLNHDAMYWYRQDPGQGLRLIYYSQIVNDFQKGDIAEGYSVSREKKESFPLTVTSAQKNPTAFYLCASSITSSNYGYTFGSGTRLTVV.

The chain has TRBV2 and TRBJ1-4; the match to TRBD1 covers 9 bases. Germline-derived CDR1 and CDR2 are SNHLY and FYNNEI. The CDR3 is 15 amino acids. With 2 bases clipped from V and 5 bases from J, the junction kept 3 bases outside the gene matches. Here the CDR3 reads CASSEMGTGNEKLFF. The CDR3 DNA sequence: TGTGCCAGCAGTGAAATGGGGACAGGGAATGAAAAACTGTTTTTT.

V usage is TRBV6-1 and J usage is TRBJ1-2; TRBD1 is a possible D gene (5 bases). This CDR3 has 14 amino acids. Germline V lookup: CDR1 MNHNS, CDR2 SASEGT. V lost 1 base to trimming and J lost 4 bases, with 10 bases between them. CDR3 nucleotides: TGTGCCAGCAGTGAAGGCCGGGGGGGCTATGGCTACACCTTC. Residues: CASSEGRGGYGYTF.

This clone appeared once. This rearrangement joins TRBV23-1 to TRBJ2-3; D gene ambiguous. TRBV23-1 is an open reading frame whose function is uncertain. Trimming stripped 4 bases from V and 5 bases from J, with 4 bases between. This CDR3 has 11 residues. The CDR3 nucleotides read TGCGCCAGCAGTCCGCGAGATACGCAGTATTTT. This translates into CASSPRDTQYF.

This clone appeared a few times. The V call is TRBV30, the J call TRBJ2-5, with unresolved D. The CDR3 is 13 residues long. Trimming cost V 0 bases and J 5 bases, with 10 bases left between them. Germline V gene data show CDR1 as GTSNPN and CDR2 as SVGIG (reference sequence). The CDR3 protein is CAWSVSAGETQYF. The CDR3 DNA is TGTGCCTGGAGTGTTTCGGCAGGCGAGACCCAGTACTTC.

The J gene is TRBJ2-2, the V gene TRBV5-1, with TRBD2 identical over 12 bases. Losses at the gene ends were 4 bases for V and 1 base for J; bases not matched to a gene: 2. This CDR3 has 16 residues. Per germline, CDR1 SGHRS and CDR2 YFSETQ. The CDR3 region has the DNA TGCGCCAGCAGCGTGGGACTAGCGGGGAACACCGGGGAGCTGTTTTTT. It is translated as CASSVGLAGNTGELFF.

The chain joins TRBV6-4 to TRBJ2-5; D gene ambiguous. This CDR3 is 12 amino acids long. Trimming removed 2 bases from V and 7 bases from J, with 8 bases in between. Germline loops: CDR1 MRHNA, CDR2 SNTAGT. The CDR3 coding sequence is TGTGCCAGCAGTGACGGTTCGGGGACCCAGTACTTC. This sequence encodes CASSDGSGTQYF.

A single count supports this clone. The chain is built from TRBV28 and TRBJ2-3; 15 bases line up with TRBD2. Unmatched junction bases numbered 13, after V lost 5 bases and J lost 4 bases. The CDR3 is 19 residues long. In germline, CDR1 is MDHEN, CDR2 SYDVKM. DNA of the CDR3: TGTGCCAGCAGTGAATGGACTAGCGGGGGGGCCTTTCCACCAGATACGCAGTATTTT. It is translated as CASSEWTSGGAFPPDTQYF.

The chain combines TRBV5-4 with TRBJ2-3, with D perhaps matching TRBD1 (6 bases). CDR1 is SGHNT, CDR2 YYREEE, per germline (reference sequence). CDR3 size: 15 residues. Trimming removed 4 bases at V and 2 bases at J, with 14 bases between. CDR3 loop: CASSGSGGPTDTQYF. Here the CDR3 DNA reads TGTGCCAGCAGCGGAAGTGGGGGCCCCACAGATACGCAGTATTTT.

This chain uses TRBV24-1 with TRBJ2-2; 9 nucleotides agree with TRBD1. The CDR3 consists of 13 residues. With 10 bases clipped from V and 4 bases from J, the junction kept 3 bases outside the gene matches. CDR1 is KGHDR and CDR2 is SFDVKD in the germline V gene. The CDR3 region has the DNA TGTGCCACACAGGGGGCCGCCACCGGGGAGCTGTTTTTT. The encoded protein is CATQGAATGELFF.

V is TRBV5-6 and J is TRBJ1-1, with TRBD1 identical over 8 bases. The germline V gene encodes CDR1 SGHDT and CDR2 YYEEEE. The length of the CDR3 is 13 residues. Trimming took 1 base from V and 4 from J; bases not matched to a gene: 0. In nucleotides, the CDR3 is TGTGCCAGCAGCTTGACAGGGGGCACTGAAGCTTTCTTT. It translates to CASSLTGGTEAFF.

Comments on this clone: The same CDR3 is also encoded by other DNA sequences in this sample. The chain carries TRBV12-3 or TRBV12-4 and TRBJ2-3; unclear D gene. Trimming removed 3 bases from V and 5 bases from J, with 3 bases in between. The CDR3 consists of 11 residues. The CDR3 DNA reads TGTGCCAGCAGTTTCGGAGATACGCAGTATTTT. Translating it yields CASSFGDTQYF.

This clone has only one observation. This sequence joins TRBV5-1 and TRBJ1-6; D perhaps matches TRBD1 (5 bases). V dropped 0 bases and J dropped 0 bases, with 10 bases sitting between them. The germline V gene has CDR1 SGHRS and CDR2 YFSETQ. The CDR3 contains 17 residues. The CDR3 coding sequence is TGCGCCAGCAGCTTGGGACAGCAAAGCTCCTATAATTCACCCCTCCACTTT. Translated: CASSLGQQSSYNSPLHF.

The chain has TRBV9 and TRBJ2-7, with a tentative D call TRBD2 (5 bases). The CDR3 sequence is 15 residues long. Germline-derived CDR1 and CDR2 are SGDLS and YYNGEE. Trimming shortened V by 0 bases and J by 0 bases, and 10 bases separated the two germline ends. The CDR3 sequence is CASSVGGSLSYEQYF. DNA of the CDR3: TGTGCCAGCAGCGTAGGAGGGTCGCTCTCCTACGAGCAGTACTTC.